The entry below gives a single T cell receptor beta chain sequence along with its context. Its target is unknown. The record originates from a study of cytomegalovirus exposure and HLA in healthy donors. CDR1 LNHDA and CDR2 SQIVND come from the germline V gene (reference sequence). V lost 10 bases and J 7 bases, leaving 10 bases between the germline ends. The length of the CDR3 is 10 residues. Study-level findings and limits: Likely technical artifact: a cluster of highly shared sequence variants.

The PCR used 60 Vbeta and 13 Jbeta primers. Clones were sequenced by immunoSEQ multiplex PCR, and TCRdb holds only the in-frame ones, with some missing. Here the sample spans over 150,000 clones, approximately 88% being singletons. Sequences were obtained from PBMCs. The TCR comes from a boy aged 2 to 10 in good health and CMV-seronegative. V gene TRBV19 combines with J gene TRBJ1-2; D remains unclear. The CDR3 reads CATRLGGYTF. The CDR3 DNA is TGTGCCACCCGACTCGGTGGCTACACCTTC. The variable domain in full, with the rest retrieved from reference TRBV19 and TRBJ1-2, is DGGITQSPKYLFRKEGQNVTLSCEQNLNHDAMYWYRQDPGQGLRLIYYSQIVNDFQKGDIAEGYSVSREKKESFPLTVTSAQKNPTAFYLCATRLGGYTFGSGTRLTVV.